This T cell receptor (beta chain) derives from a study of blood T cell repertoires in COVID-19. Authors' processing steps: Reference gene primer amplification yielded estimated nucleated cell counts. Clones were read by immunoSEQ multiplex PCR, and TCRdb kept only the in-frame ones, dropping some. The DNA was the basis for D and trimming; V, J and clone size are from that table. This table has some 180,000 clones, 75% to 90% appearing once. V gave up 2 bases and J gave up 4 bases; unmatched junction bases: 5. Germline CDR1 is SGHDN and CDR2 is FVKESK. This CDR3 has 16 amino acids. Specimen: peripheral blood. This rearrangement joins TRBV14 to TRBJ2-1; 10 bases are a match to TRBD2. The sequence was collected from a woman aged 60-70 years with acute or convalescent COVID-19. This CDR3 reads CASSQCSGRVYNEQFF. In DNA, the CDR3 is TGTGCCAGCAGCCAATGCAGCGGGAGGGTGTACAATGAGCAGTTCTTC.